This TCR beta chain was observed in a study of shared clonotypes between healthy human individuals. Study-wide background: Donor ages ranged 18 to 49 years: a couple of women, three men. Study-wide points: Genetic and exposure-history diversity was limited by the small donor number.

About this clone itself: Its matching antigen is unknown.

The protocol was immunoSEQ multiplex PCR, while the TCRdb copy is restricted to in-frame clones and leaves out a portion. Of over a million clones in the sample, about 76% were seen once. From germline, CDR1 is SGHRS and CDR2 YFSETQ. V trimming: 0 bases; J trimming: 12 bases; junction bases outside the gene matches: 3. This CDR3 spans 12 amino acids. None of the donors, who were healthy HIV-negative adults, had recently had acute infections or vaccinations. Every one of the donors was a Caucasian adult that lived in Nashville, Tennessee. Specimen: memory CD4+ T cells sorted from blood. The subset denotes: CD45RA-negative fraction. The V and J genes are TRBV5-1 and TRBJ2-4; 7 bases are shared with TRBD2. The receptor was derived from a man in his late teens or twenties in good health. DNA of the CDR3: TGCGCCAGCAGCTTGGACGGGAGGCCTCAGTACTTC. The encoded protein is CASSLDGRPQYF.